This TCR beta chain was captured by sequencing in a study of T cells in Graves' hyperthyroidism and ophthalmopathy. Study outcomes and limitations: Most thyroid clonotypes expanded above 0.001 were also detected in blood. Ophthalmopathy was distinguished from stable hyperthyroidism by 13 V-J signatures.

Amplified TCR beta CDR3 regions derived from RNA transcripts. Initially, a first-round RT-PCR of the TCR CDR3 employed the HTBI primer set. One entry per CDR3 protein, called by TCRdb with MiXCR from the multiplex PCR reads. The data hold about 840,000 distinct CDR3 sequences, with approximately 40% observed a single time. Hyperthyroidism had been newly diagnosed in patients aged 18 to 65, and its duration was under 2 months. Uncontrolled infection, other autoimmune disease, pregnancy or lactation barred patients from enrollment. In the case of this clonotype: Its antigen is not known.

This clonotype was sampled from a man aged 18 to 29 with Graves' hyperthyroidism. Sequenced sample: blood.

The CDR3: CASGTTQGETQYF. CDR3 DNA: TGTGCCAGCGGGACTACCCAAGGGGAGACCCAGTACTTC. The J gene is TRBJ2-5, the V gene TRBV7-8, with 7 bases lining up with TRBD2. The CDR3 is made up of 13 amino acids. J gave up 5 bases and V 8 bases, and 8 bases lay outside the gene matches. Germline CDR1 is SGHVS and CDR2 is FQNEAQ.